The source of this T cell receptor beta chain is a study of blood T cell repertoires in COVID-19. Looking at the study overall: COVID-19 samples collected from the United States, Italy and Spain covered acute and convalescent phases. The cDNA or gDNA used as material had been derived from T cells, B-cell-depleted T cells, or PBMCs.

As originally analysed: Cell counts per sample came from amplifying reference gene primers. This table comes from immunoSEQ multiplex PCR, and its TCRdb copy is limited to in-frame clones, with some not included. From that table come the V and J calls and clone size; the DNA was used to work out D and trimming. In the table there are fewer than 100,000 clones, 91% of which are singletons. This CDR3 comprises 15 residues. With 10 bases removed from V and 3 bases from J, the gap between germline ends came to 18 bases. CDR1 and CDR2 from the germline V gene are MDHEN and SYDVKM. The sequencing sample was made of peripheral blood. This receptor was obtained from a woman in her fifties or sixties in a cohort sampled during active COVID-19. The chain joins TRBV28 to TRBJ1-4; D gene unclear. In nucleotides, the CDR3 is TGTGCCACCCGGCAGTTACGAGAGGCTAATGAAAAACTGTTTTTT. Translation: CATRQLREANEKLFF.